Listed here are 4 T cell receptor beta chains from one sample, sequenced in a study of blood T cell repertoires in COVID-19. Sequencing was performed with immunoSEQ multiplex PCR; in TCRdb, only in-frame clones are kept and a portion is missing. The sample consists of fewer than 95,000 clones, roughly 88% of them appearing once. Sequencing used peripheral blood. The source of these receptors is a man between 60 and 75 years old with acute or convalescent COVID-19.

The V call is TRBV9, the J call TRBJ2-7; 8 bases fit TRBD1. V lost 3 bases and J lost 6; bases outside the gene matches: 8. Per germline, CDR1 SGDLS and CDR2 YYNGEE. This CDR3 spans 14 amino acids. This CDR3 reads CASSDTTTGGEQYF. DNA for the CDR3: TGTGCCAGCAGCGACACTACAACAGGGGGCGAGCAGTACTTC.

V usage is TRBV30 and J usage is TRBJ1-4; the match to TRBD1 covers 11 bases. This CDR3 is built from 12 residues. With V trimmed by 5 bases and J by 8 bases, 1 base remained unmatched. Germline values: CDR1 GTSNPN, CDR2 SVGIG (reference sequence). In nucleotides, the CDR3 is TGTGCCTGGGGGGACAGGGGGGAAAAACTGTTTTTT. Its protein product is CAWGDRGEKLFF.

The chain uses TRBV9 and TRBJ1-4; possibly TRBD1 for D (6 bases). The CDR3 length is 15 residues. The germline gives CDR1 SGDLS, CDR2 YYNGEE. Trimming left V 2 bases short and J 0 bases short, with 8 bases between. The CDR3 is CASSVRTATNEKLFF. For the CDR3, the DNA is TGTGCCAGCAGCGTGAGGACAGCAACTAATGAAAAACTGTTTTTT. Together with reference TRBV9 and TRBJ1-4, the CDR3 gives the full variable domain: DSGVTQTPKHLITATGQRVTLRCSPRSGDLSVYWYQQSLDQGLQFLIQYYNGEERAKGNILERFSAQQFPDLHSELNLSSLELGDSALYFCASSVRTATNEKLFFGSGTQLSVL.

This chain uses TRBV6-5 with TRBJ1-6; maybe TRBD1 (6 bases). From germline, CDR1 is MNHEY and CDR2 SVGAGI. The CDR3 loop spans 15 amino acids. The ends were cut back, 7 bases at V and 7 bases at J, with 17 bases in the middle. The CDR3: CASKNGGAINSPLHF. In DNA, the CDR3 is TGTGCCAGCAAGAACGGGGGGGCTATCAATTCACCCCTCCACTTT.